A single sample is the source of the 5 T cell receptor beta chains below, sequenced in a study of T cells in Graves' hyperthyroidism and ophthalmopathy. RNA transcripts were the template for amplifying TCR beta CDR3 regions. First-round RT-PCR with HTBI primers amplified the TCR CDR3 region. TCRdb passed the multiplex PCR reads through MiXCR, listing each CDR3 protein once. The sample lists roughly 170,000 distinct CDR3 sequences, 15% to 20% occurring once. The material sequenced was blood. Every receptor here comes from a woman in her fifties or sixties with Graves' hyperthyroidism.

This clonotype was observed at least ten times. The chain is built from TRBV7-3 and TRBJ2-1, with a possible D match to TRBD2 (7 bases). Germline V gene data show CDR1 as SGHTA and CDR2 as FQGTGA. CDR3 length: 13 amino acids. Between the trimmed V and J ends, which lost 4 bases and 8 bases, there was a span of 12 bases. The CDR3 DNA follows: TGTGCCAGCAGCTGGGGGGGCGCAGATGAGCAGTTCTTC. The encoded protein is CASSWGGADEQFF.

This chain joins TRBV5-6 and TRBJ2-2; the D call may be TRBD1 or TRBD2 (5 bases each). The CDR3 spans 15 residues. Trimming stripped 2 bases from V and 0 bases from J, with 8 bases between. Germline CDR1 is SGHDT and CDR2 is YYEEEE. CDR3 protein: CASSLWGPNTGELFF. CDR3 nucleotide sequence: TGTGCCAGCAGCTTATGGGGACCGAACACCGGGGAGCTGTTTTTT. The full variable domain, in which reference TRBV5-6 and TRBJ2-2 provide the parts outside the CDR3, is DAGVTQSPTHLIKTRGQQVTLRCSPKSGHDTVSWYQQALGQGPQFIFQYYEEEERQRGNFPDRFSGHQFPNYSSELNVNALLLGDSALYLCASSLWGPNTGELFFGEGSRLTVL.

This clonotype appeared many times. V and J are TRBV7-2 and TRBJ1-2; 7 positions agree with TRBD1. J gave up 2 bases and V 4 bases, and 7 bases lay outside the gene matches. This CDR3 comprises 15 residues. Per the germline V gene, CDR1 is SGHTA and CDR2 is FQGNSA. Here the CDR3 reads CASSSTGTTNYGYTF. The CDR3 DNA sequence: TGTGCCAGCAGCTCGACAGGGACGACGAACTATGGCTACACCTTC. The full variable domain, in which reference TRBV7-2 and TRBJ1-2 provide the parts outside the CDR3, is GAGVSQSPSNKVTEKGKDVELRCDPISGHTALYWYRQSLGQGLEFLIYFQGNSAPDKSGLPSDRFSAERTGGSVSTLTIQRTQQEDSAVYLCASSSTGTTNYGYTFGSGTRLTVV.

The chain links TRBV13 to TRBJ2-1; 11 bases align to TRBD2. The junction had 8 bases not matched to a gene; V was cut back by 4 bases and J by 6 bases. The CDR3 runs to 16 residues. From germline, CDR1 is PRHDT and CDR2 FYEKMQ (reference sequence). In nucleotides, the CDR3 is TGTGCCAGCAGCTCCGGGACTAGCGGAAGGATCAATGAGCAGTTCTTC. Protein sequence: CASSSGTSGRINEQFF.

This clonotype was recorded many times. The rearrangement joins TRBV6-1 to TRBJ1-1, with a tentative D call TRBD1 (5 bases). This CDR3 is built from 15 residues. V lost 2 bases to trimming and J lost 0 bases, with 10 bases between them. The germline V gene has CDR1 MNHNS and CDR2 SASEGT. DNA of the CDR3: TGTGCCAGCAGTGAATGGGGGACCCTGAACACTGAAGCTTTCTTT. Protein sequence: CASSEWGTLNTEAFF.